This record concerns one TCR beta chain sequence. Germline assignment: CDR1 MNHEY and CDR2 SVGAGI. This CDR3 region has 15 residues. Germline trimming cut 6 bases from V and 0 bases from J; bases unmatched to any gene: 5. The source of the sample is a study of blood T cell repertoires in COVID-19. For the study at large: T cells, B-cell-depleted T cells, or PBMCs supplied cDNA or gDNA.

Data came from immunoSEQ multiplex PCR; TCRdb stores just in-frame clones and leaves some out. The data hold fewer than 200,000 clones, with roughly 84% observed a single time. A Seattle source enrolled patients during active infection and followed them longitudinally. This sequence was found in a woman aged 60-70 years with COVID-19, enrolled during active disease. V is TRBV6-5 and J is TRBJ1-3; TRBD1 matches 7 bases. Sequencing was carried out using peripheral blood. DNA of the CDR3: TGTGCCAGCAGAGGGGGACAGACCTCTGGAAACACCATATATTTT. It encodes CASRGGQTSGNTIYF.